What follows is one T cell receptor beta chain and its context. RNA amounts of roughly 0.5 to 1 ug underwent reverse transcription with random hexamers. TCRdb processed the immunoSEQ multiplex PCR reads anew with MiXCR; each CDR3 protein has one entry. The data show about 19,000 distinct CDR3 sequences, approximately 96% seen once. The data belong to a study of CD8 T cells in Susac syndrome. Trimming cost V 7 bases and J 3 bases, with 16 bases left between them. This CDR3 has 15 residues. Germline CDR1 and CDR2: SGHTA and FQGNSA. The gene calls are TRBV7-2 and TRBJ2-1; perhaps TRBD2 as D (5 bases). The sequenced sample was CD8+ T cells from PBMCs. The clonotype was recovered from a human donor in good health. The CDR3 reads CASTLRQRHYNEQFF. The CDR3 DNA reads TGTGCCAGCACCCTTCGGCAGCGGCACTACAATGAGCAGTTCTTC.